Detailed here is one T cell receptor beta chain. Its antigen remains unknown. There are 16 residues in the CDR3. Looked up from germline, CDR1 is SGHTA and CDR2 is FQGNSA. After removal of 5 bases from V and 4 bases from J, the junction contained 13 bases not matched to a gene. These data originate in a study of follicular helper T cells after annual influenza vaccination. General study points: ICOS+CD38+ cTfh clonality tracked population frequency, and its change tracked circulating plasmablast change.

Stated time point: 2014-2015 season, 7 days after vaccination. Sorted cTfh were non-naive CD4+CXCR5+PD-1+, either ICOS+CD38+ or ICOS-CD38-. Produced via immunoSEQ multiplex PCR; TCRdb's table is partial and in-frame only. The sample records around 10,000 clones, 65% to 85% being singletons. This TCR derives from an adult who received the influenza vaccine. This rearrangement joins TRBV7-2 to TRBJ2-5, with 7 nucleotides matching TRBD1. The sample here was CXCR5+ CD38- circulating T follicular helper cells from blood, taken 7 days after influenza vaccination. Regarding subset: circulating Tfh, non-naive CD4+CXCR5+PD-1+ (ICOS+CD38+ or ICOS-CD38-). CDR3 residues: CASSLLQGPLRETQYF. For the CDR3, the DNA is TGTGCCAGCAGCCTACTACAGGGGCCCCTCCGAGAGACCCAGTACTTC.